The entry below gives a single T cell receptor beta chain sequence along with its context. Authors' data handling: Reference gene primers were amplified, and this amplification served to estimate nucleated cell counts. The data were produced by immunoSEQ multiplex PCR, yet TCRdb's version contains in-frame clones alone and is incomplete. D and trimming were read from the DNA, whereas the V and J calls and clone size are those reported in that table. Of around 180,000 clones detected, nearly 85% appear once; the ten largest clones hold 4.5% to 6.5%. This entry comes from a study of blood T cell repertoires in COVID-19. Study in general: Specimens from acute and convalescent COVID-19 originated in the United States, Italy and Spain. The cDNA or gDNA used as material had been derived from T cells, B-cell-depleted T cells, or PBMCs.

The TCR comes from a woman in her twenties or thirties with acute or convalescent COVID-19. Sequencing input: peripheral blood.

The CDR3 reads CASSQDSLAGGYNEQFF. CDR3 sequence (DNA): TGTGCCAGCAGCCAAGACAGCCTAGCGGGGGGTTACAATGAGCAGTTCTTC. The V call is TRBV4-2, the J call TRBJ2-1; TRBD2 agrees at 11 bases. The germline gives CDR1 LGHNA, CDR2 YNFKEQ. After removal of 0 bases from V and 4 bases from J, the junction contained 5 bases not matched to a gene. This CDR3 spans 17 amino acids.